This TCR beta chain stems from a study of response to subunit inactivated influenza vaccine. V gave up 3 bases and J gave up 6 bases; unmatched junction bases: 9. Per the germline V gene, CDR1 is MDHEN and CDR2 is SYDVKM. The CDR3 is made up of 15 amino acids. One entry per CDR3 protein, called by TCRdb with MiXCR from the RT-PCR reads. Of about 170,000 distinct CDR3 sequences listed, approximately 12% are singletons. This same sample was also part of a study on T cells expressing NK-cell markers. That work states: UMIs were included in TCR beta cDNA generated by 5'RACE template switching.

The origin of this receptor is a man over 45 who received an inactivated influenza vaccine. Specimen: CD8+ T cells sorted from PBMCs, collected about 13 days after vaccination. The rearrangement links TRBV28 to TRBJ2-3; 7 nucleotides align to TRBD2. CDR3 sequence: CASSLTGTKLDTQYF. For the CDR3, the DNA is TGTGCCAGCAGTTTGACCGGGACTAAGCTTGATACGCAGTATTTT.